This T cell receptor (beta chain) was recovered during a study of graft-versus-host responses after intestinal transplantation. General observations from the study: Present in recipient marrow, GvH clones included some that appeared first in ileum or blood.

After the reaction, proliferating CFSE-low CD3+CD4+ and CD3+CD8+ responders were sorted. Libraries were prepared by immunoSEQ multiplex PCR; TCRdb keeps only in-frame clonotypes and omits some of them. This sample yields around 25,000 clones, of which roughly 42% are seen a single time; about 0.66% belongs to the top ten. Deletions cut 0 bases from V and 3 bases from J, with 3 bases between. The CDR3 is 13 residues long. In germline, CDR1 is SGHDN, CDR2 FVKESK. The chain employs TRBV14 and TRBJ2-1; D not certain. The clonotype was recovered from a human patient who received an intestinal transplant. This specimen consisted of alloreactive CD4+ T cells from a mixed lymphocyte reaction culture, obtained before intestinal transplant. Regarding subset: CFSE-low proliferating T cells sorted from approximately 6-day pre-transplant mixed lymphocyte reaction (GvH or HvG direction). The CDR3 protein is CASSQDRYNEQFF. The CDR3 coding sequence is TGTGCCAGCAGCCAAGATCGCTACAATGAGCAGTTCTTC.